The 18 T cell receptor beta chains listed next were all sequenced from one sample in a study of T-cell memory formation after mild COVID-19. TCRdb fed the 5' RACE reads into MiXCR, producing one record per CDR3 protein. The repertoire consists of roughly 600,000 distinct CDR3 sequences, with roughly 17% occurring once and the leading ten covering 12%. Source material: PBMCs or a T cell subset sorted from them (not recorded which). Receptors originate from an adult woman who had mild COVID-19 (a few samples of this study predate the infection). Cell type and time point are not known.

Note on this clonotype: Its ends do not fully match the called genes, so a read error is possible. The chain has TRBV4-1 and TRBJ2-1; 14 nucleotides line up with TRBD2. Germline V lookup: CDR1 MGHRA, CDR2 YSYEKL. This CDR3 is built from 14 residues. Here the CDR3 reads CASSQEGTSGRTVF. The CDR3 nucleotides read TGCGCCAGCAGCCAAGAAGGGACTAGCGGGAGAACGGTCTTC.

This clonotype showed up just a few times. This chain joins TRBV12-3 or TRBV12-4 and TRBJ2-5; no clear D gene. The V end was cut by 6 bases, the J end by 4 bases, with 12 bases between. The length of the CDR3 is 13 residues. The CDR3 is CASSRPAGETQYF. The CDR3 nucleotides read TGTGCCAGCAGCCGCCCGGCCGGAGAGACCCAGTACTTC.

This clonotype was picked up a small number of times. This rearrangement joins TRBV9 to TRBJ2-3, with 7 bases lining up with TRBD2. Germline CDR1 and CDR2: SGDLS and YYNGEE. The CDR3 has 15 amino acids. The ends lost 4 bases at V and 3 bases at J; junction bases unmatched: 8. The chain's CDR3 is CASSTRSGETDTQYF. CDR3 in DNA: TGTGCCAGCAGCACCAGGAGCGGGGAGACAGATACGCAGTATTTT. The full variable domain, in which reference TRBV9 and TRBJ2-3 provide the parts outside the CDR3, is DSGVTQTPKHLITATGQRVTLRCSPRSGDLSVYWYQQSLDQGLQFLIQYYNGEERAKGNILERFSAQQFPDLHSELNLSSLELGDSALYFCASSTRSGETDTQYFGPGTRLTVL.

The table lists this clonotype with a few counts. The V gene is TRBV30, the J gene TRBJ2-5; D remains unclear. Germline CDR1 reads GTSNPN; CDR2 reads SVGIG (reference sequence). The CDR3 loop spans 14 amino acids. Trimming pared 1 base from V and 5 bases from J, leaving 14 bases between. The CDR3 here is CAWSAGLVGETQYF. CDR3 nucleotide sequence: TGTGCCTGGAGTGCTGGGCTAGTCGGGGAGACCCAGTACTTC.

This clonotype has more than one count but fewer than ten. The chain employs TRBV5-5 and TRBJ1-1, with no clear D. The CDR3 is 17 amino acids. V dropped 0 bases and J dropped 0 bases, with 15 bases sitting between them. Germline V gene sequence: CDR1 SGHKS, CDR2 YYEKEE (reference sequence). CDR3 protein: CASSLVNGYELNTEAFF. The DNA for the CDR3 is TGTGCCAGCAGCTTGGTGAATGGGTACGAATTGAACACTGAAGCTTTCTTT.

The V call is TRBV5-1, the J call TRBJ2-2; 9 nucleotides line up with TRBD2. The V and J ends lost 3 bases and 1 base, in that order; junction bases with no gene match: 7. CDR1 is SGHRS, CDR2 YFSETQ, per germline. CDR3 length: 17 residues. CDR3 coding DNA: TGCGCCAGCAGCTGGGGACTAGCTTTGATGAACACCGGGGAGCTGTTTTTT. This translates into CASSWGLALMNTGELFF.

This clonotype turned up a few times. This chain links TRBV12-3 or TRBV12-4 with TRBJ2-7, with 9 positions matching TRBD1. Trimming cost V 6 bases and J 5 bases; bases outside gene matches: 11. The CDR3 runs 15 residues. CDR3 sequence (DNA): TGTGCCAGCAGCCAACCTTCCGGGACAGGGAACGAGCAGTACTTC. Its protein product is CASSQPSGTGNEQYF.

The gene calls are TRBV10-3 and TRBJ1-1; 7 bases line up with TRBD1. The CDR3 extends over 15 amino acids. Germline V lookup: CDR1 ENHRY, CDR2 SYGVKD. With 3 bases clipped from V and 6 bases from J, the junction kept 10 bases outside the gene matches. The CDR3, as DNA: TGTGCCATCAGTGACTGGGGATTCGACAGGGCTGAAGCTTTCTTT. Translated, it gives CAISDWGFDRAEAFF.

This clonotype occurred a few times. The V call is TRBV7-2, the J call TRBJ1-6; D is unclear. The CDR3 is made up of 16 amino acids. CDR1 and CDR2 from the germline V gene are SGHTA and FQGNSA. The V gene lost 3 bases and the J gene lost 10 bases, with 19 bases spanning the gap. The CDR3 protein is CASSFEGATSGSPLHF. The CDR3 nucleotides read TGTGCCAGCAGCTTTGAGGGAGCGACTTCGGGGTCACCCCTCCACTTT.

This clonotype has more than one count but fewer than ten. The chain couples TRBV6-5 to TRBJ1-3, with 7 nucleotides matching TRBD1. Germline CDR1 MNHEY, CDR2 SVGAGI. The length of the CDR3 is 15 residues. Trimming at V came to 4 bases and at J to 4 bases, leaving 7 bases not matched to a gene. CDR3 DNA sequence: TGTGCCAGCAGTTTTAGGGACAGAAGGGGAAACACCATATATTTT. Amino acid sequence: CASSFRDRRGNTIYF.

The CDR3 loop reads CASSPDGDYEQYF. The CDR3 coding sequence is TGTGCCAGCAGCCCTGATGGGGACTACGAGCAGTACTTC. The V gene is TRBV11-1, the J gene TRBJ2-7; D uncertain. The CDR3 has 13 residues. V was clipped by 5 bases and J by 3 bases, with 11 bases between them. The germline CDR1 and CDR2 sequences are SGHAT and FQDESV (reference sequence).

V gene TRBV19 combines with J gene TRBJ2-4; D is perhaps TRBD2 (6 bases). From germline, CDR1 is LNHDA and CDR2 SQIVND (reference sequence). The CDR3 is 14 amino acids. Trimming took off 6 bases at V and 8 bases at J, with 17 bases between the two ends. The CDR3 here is CASRDLGGSDIQYF. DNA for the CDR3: TGTGCCAGTAGGGACTTGGGGGGTTCGGACATTCAGTACTTC.

CDR3 residues: CASSLGESQETQYF. CDR3 nucleotides: TGCGCCAGCAGCTTGGGGGAGAGCCAAGAGACCCAGTACTTC. The V call is TRBV5-1, the J call TRBJ2-5, with D possibly matching TRBD2 (5 bases). V was cut by 0 bases and J by 1 base, with 7 bases left in between. Germline values: CDR1 SGHRS, CDR2 YFSETQ. CDR3 length: 14 amino acids.

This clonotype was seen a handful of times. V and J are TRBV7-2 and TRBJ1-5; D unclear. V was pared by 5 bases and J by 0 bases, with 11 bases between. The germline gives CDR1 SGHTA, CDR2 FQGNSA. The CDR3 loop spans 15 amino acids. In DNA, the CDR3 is TGTGCCAGCAGCCCCGGACTTTATAGCAATCAGCCCCAGCATTTT. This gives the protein CASSPGLYSNQPQHF.

The chain's CDR3 is CASSFDLAGGRETQYF. The CDR3 DNA is TGTGCCAGCAGCTTCGACCTAGCGGGAGGGCGGGAGACCCAGTACTTC. V is TRBV11-2 and J is TRBJ2-5; 12 bases fit TRBD2. This CDR3 is built from 16 residues. The V segment lost 3 bases and the J segment 5 bases; nucleotides outside the gene matches: 7. CDR1 is SGHAT, CDR2 FQNNGV, per germline.

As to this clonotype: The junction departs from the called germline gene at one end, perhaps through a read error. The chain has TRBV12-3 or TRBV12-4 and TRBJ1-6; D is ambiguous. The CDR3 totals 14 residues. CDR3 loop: CASRLDPGHSPLHF. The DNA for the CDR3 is TGTGCCAGCAGGTTAGACCCTGGGCATTCACCCCTCCACTTT.

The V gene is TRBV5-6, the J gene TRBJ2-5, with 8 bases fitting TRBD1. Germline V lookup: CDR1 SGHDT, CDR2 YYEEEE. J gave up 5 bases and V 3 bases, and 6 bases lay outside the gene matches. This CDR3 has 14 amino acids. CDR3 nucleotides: TGTGCCAGCAGCTACGACAGGGGTCTCGAGACCCAGTACTTC. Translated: CASSYDRGLETQYF.

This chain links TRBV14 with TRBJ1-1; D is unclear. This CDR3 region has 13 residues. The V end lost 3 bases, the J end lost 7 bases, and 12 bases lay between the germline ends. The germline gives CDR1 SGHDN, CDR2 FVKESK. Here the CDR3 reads CASSQYARVEAFF. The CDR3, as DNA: TGTGCCAGCAGCCAGTATGCCCGGGTTGAAGCTTTCTTT.